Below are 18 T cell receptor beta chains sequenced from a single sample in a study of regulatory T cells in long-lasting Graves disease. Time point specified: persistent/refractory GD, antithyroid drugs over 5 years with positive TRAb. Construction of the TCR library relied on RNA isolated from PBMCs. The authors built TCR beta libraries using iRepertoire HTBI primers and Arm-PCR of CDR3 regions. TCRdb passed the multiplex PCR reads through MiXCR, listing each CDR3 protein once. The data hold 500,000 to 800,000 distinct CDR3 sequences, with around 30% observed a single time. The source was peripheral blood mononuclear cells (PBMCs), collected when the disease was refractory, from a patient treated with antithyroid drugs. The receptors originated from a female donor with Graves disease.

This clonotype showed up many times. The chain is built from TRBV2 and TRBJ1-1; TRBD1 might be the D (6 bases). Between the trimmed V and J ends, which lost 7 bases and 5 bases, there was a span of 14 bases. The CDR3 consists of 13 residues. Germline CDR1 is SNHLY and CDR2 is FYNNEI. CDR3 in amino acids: CASIVQGETEAFF. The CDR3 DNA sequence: TGTGCCAGCATAGTACAGGGAGAAACTGAAGCTTTCTTT.

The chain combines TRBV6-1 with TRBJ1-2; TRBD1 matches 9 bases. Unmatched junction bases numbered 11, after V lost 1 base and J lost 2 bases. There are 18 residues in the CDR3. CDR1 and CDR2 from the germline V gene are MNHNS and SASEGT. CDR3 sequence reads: CASSEGRGGQGKNYGYTF. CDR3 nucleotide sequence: TGTGCCAGCAGTGAAGGGAGAGGGGGACAGGGCAAAAACTATGGCTACACCTTC.

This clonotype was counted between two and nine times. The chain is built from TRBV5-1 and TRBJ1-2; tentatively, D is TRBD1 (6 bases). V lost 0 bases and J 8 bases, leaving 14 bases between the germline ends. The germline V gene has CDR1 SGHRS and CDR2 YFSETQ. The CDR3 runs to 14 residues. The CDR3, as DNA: TGCGCCAGCAGCTTGGATAGGACAGCAATGGGCTACACCTTC. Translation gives CASSLDRTAMGYTF.

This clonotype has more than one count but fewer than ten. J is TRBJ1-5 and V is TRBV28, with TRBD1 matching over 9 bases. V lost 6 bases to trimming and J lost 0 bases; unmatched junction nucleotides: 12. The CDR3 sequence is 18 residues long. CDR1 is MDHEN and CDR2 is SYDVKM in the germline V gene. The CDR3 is CASSLSTGGVYSNQPQHF. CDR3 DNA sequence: TGTGCCAGCAGCCTTTCGACAGGGGGGGTCTATAGCAATCAGCCCCAGCATTTT.

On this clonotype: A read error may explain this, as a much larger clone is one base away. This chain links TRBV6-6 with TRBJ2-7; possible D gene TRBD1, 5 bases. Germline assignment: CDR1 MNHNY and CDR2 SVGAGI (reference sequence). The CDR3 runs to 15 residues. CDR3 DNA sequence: TGTGCCTGCAGTTACTCGCGGCAGGGCGGTTACGAGCAGTACTTC. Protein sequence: CACSYSRQGGYEQYF.

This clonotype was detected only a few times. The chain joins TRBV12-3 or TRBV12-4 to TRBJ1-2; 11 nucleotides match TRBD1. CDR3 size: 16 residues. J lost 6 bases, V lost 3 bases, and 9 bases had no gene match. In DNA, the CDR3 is TGTGCCAGCAGTTTCACCCCCGGGACAGGGGGACATGGCTACACCTTC. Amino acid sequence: CASSFTPGTGGHGYTF.

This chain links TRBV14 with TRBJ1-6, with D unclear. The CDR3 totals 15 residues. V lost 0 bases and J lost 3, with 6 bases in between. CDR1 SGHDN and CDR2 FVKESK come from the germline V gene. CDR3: CASSQDPGYNSPLHF. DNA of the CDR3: TGTGCCAGCAGCCAAGATCCTGGCTATAATTCACCCCTCCACTTT. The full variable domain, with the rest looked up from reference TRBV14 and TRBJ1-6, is EAGVTQFPSHSVIEKGQTVTLRCDPISGHDNLYWYRRVMGKEIKFLLHFVKESKQDESGMPNNRFLAERTGGTYSTLKVQPAELEDSGVYFCASSQDPGYNSPLHFGNGTRLTVT.

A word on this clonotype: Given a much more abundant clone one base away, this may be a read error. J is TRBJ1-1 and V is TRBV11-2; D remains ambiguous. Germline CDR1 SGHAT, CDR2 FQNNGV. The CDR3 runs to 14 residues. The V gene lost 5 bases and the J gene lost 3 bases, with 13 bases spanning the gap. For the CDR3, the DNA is TGTGCCAGCAGCCCGTCGCCCAAGGACACTGAAGCTTTCTTT. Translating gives CASSPSPKDTEAFF.

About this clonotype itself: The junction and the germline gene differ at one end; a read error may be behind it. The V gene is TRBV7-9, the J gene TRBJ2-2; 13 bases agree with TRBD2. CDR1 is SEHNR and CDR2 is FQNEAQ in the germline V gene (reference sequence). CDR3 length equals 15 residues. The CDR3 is CASSGTSGNPGELFF. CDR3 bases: TGTGCCAGCAGCGGGACTAGCGGGAACCCCGGGGAGCTGTTTTTT.

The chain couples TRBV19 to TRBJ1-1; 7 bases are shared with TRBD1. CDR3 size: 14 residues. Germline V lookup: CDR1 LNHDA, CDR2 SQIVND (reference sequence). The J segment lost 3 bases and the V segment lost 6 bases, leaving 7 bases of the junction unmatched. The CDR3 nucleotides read TGTGCCAGTAGAGACAGGGTCGGCGACACTGAAGCTTTCTTT. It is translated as CASRDRVGDTEAFF.

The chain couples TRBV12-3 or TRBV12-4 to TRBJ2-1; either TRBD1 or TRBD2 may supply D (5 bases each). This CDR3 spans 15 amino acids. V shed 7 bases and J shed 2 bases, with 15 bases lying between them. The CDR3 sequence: CASNSGPGPYNEQFF. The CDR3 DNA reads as TGTGCCAGCAACTCGGGGCCGGGCCCCTACAATGAGCAGTTCTTC.

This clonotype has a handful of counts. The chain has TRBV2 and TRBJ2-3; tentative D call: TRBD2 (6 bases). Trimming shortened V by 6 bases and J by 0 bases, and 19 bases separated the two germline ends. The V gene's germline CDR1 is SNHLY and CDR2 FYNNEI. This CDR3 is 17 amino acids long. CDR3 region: CASRISGPGVSTDTQYF. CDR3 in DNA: TGTGCCAGCAGGATTAGCGGACCCGGGGTTAGCACAGATACGCAGTATTTT.

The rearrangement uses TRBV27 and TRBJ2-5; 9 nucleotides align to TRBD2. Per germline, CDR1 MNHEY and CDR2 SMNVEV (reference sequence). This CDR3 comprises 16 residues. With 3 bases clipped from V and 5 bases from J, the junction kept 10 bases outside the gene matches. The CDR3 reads CASSFSGSPLGETQYF. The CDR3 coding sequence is TGTGCCAGCAGTTTTAGCGGGAGCCCCCTGGGGGAGACCCAGTACTTC.

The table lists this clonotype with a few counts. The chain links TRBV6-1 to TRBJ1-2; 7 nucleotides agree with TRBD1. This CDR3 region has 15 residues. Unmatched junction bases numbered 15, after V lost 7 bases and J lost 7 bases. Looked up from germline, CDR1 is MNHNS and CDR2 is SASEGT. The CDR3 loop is CASKRSRQGLGGYTF. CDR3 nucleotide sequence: TGTGCCAGCAAGAGGTCGAGACAGGGATTAGGTGGCTACACCTTC.

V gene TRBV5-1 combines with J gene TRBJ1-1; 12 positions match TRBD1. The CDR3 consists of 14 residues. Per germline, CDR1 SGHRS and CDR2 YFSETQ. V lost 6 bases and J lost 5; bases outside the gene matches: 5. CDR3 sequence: CASIRGQGATEAFF. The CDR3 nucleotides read TGCGCCAGCATCCGGGGACAGGGGGCAACTGAAGCTTTCTTT.

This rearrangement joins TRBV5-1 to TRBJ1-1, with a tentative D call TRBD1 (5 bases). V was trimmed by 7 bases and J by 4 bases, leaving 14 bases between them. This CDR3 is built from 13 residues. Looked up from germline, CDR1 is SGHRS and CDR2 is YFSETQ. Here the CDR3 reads CASRLGAGTEAFF. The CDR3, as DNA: TGCGCCAGCCGCCTTGGGGCGGGCACTGAAGCTTTCTTT.

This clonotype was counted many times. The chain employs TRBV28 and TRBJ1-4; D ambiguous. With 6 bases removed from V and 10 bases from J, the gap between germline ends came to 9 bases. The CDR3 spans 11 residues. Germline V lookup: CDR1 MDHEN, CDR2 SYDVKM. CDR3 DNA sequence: TGTGCCAGCAGCTTGGAAGGAAAACTGTTTTTT. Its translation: CASSLEGKLFF.

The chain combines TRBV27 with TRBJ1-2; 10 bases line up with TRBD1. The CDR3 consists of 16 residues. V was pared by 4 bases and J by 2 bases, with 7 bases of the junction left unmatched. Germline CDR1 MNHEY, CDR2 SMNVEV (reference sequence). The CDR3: CASSYTRQGANYGYTF. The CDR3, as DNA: TGTGCCAGCAGTTACACTCGACAGGGGGCCAACTATGGCTACACCTTC.